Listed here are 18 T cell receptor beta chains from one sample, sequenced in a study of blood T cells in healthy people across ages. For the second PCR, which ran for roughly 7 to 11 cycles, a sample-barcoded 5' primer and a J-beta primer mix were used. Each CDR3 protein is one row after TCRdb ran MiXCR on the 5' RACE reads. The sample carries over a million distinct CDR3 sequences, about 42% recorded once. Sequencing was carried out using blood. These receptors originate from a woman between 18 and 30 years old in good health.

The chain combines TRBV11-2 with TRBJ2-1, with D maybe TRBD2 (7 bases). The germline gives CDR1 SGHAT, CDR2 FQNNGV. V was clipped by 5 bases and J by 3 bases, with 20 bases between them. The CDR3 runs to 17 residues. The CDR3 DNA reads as TGTGCCAGCAGCCCACTGATGGGCGGGGGCCGCTACAATGAGCAGTTCTTC. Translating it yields CASSPLMGGGRYNEQFF. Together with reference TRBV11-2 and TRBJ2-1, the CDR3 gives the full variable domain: EAGVAQSPRYKIIEKRQSVAFWCNPISGHATLYWYQQILGQGPKLLIQFQNNGVVDDSQLPKDRFSAERLKGVDSTLKIQPAKLEDSAVYLCASSPLMGGGRYNEQFFGPGTRLTVL.

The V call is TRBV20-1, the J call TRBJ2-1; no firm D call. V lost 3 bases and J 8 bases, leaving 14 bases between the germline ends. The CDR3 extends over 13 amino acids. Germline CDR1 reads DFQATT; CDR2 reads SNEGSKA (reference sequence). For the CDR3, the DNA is TGCAGTGCTAGTAACGGCCTAATCTATGAGCAGTTCTTC. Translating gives CSASNGLIYEQFF.

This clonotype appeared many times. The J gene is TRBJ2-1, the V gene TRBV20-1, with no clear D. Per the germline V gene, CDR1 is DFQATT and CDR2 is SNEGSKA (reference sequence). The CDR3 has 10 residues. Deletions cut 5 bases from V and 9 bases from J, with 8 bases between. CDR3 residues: CSASRFEQFF. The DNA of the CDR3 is TGCAGTGCTTCCAGGTTTGAGCAGTTCTTC.

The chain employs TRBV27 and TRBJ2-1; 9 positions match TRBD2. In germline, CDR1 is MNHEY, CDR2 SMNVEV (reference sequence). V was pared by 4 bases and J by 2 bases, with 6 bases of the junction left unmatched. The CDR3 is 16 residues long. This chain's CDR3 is CASSSDTSGPYNEQFF. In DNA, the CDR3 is TGTGCCAGCAGTTCTGATACTAGCGGGCCCTACAATGAGCAGTTCTTC.

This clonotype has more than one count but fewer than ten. CDR3 protein: CASSFEQILEETQYF. The CDR3 nucleotides are TGTGCCAGCAGTTTCGAACAAATATTAGAAGAGACCCAGTACTTC. The J gene is TRBJ2-5, the V gene TRBV28, with no clear D. Trimming stripped 3 bases from V and 3 bases from J, with 14 bases between. There are 15 residues in the CDR3. Germline CDR1 MDHEN, CDR2 SYDVKM.

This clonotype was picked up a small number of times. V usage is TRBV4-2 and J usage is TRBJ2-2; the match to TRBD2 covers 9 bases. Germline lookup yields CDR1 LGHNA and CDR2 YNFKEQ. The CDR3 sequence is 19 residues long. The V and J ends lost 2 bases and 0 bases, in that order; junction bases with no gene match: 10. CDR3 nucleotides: TGTGCCAGCAGCCAAATGGTGGTAGCGGGGGCTCCGAACACCGGGGAGCTGTTTTTT. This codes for CASSQMVVAGAPNTGELFF.

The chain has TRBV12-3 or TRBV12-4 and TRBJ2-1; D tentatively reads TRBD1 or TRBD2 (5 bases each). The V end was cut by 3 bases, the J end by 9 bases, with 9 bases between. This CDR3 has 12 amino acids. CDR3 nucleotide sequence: TGTGCCAGCAGTTTTGGGACGGTTGAGCAGTTCTTC. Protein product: CASSFGTVEQFF.

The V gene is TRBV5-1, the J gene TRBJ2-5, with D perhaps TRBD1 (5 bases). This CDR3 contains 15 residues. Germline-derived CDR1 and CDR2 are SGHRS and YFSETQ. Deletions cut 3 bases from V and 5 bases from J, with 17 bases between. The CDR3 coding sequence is TGCGCCAGCAGCTCCTCGGATGGGGCCGGGGAGACCCAGTACTTC. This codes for CASSSSDGAGETQYF.

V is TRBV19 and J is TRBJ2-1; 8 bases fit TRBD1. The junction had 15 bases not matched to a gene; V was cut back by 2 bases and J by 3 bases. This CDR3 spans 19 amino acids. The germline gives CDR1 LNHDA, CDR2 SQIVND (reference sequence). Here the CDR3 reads CASSIPHFRGPLIYNEQFF. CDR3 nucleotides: TGTGCCAGTAGTATACCCCATTTCAGGGGGCCACTTATCTACAATGAGCAGTTCTTC.

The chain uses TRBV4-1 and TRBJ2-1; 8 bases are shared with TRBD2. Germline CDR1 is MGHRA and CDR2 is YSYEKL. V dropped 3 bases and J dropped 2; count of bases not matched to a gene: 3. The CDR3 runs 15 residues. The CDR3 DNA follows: TGCGCCAGCAGCCACTTAGCGGGGACCTACAATGAGCAGTTCTTC. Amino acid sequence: CASSHLAGTYNEQFF.

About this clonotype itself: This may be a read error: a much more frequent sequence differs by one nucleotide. The CDR3 sequence: CASSVTGLSYEQHF. The CDR3 DNA is TGCGCCAGCAGCGTAACAGGACTCTCCTACGAGCAGCACTTC. The chain is built from TRBV5-1 and TRBJ2-7, with D perhaps given as TRBD1 or TRBD2 (5 bases each). Germline assignment: CDR1 SGHRS and CDR2 YFSETQ. This CDR3 comprises 14 residues.

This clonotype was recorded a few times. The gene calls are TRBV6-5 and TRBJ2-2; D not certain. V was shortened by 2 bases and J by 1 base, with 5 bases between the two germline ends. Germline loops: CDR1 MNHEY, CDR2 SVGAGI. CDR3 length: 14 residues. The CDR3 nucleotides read TGTGCCAGCAGTTACGGCCTGAACACCGGGGAGCTGTTTTTT. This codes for CASSYGLNTGELFF.

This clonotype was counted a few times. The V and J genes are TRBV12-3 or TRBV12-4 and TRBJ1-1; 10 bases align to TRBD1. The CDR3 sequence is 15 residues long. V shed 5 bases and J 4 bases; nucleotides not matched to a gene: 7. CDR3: CASSTGTGAPTEAFF. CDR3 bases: TGTGCCAGCAGTACCGGGACAGGGGCCCCCACTGAAGCTTTCTTT.

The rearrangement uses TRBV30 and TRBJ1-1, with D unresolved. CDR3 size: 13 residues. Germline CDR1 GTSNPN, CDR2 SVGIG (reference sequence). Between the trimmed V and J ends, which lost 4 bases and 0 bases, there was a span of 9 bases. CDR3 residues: CAWTVFLNTEAFF. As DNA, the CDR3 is TGTGCCTGGACGGTGTTTTTGAACACTGAAGCTTTCTTT.

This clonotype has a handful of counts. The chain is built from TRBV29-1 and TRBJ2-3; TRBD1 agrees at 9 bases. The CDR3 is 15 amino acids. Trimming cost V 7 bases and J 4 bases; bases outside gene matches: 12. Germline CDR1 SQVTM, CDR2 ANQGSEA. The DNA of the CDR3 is TGCAGCGCTCCGGCTTGGGACAGGGTTTCAGATACGCAGTATTTT. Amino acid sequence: CSAPAWDRVSDTQYF.

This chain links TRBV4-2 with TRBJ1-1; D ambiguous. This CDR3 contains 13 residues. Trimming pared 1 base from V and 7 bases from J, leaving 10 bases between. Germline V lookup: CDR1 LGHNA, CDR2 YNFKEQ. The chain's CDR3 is CASSQADGDEAFF. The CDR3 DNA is TGTGCCAGCAGCCAAGCTGACGGAGATGAAGCTTTCTTT.

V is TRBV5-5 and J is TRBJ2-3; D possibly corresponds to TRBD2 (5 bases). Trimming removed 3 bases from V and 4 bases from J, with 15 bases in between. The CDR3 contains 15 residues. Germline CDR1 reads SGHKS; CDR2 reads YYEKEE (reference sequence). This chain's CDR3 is CASSSTGIASDTQYF. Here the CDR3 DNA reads TGTGCCAGCAGCTCGACCGGGATAGCTTCAGATACGCAGTATTTT.

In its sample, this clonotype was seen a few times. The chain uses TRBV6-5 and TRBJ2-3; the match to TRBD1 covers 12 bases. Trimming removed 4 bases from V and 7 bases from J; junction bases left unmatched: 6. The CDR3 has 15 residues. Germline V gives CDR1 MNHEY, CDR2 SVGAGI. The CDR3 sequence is CASSSGTGGFYTQYF. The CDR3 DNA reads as TGTGCCAGCAGTTCCGGGACAGGGGGCTTCTATACGCAGTATTTT.